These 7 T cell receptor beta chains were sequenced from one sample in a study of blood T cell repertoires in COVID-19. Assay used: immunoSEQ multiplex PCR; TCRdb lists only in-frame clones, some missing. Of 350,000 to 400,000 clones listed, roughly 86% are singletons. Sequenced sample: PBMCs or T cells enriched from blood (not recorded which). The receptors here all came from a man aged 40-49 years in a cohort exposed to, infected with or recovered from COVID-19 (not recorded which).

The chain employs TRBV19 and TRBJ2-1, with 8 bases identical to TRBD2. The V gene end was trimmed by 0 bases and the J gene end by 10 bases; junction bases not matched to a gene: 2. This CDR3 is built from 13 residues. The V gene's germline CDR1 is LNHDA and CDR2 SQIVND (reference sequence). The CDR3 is CASSIDVAGEQFF. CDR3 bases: TGTGCCAGTAGTATAGACGTAGCGGGGGAGCAGTTCTTC.

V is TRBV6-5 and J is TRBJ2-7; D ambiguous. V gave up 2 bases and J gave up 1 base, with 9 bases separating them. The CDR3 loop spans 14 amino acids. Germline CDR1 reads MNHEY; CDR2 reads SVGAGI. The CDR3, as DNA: TGTGCCAGCAGTTACCGTGACGGGTCCTACGAGCAGTACTTC. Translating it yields CASSYRDGSYEQYF.

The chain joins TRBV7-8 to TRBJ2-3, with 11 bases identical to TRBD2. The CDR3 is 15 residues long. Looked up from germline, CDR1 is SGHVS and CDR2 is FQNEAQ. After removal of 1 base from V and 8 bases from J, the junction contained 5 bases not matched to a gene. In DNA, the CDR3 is TGTGCCAGCAGCTTAGTCGGAACTAGCGGGAGTACGCAGTATTTT. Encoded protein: CASSLVGTSGSTQYF.

CDR3 sequence: CASSWEGAAGEKLFF. The CDR3 DNA reads TGTGCCAGCAGCTGGGAGGGTGCGGCGGGTGAAAAACTGTTTTTT. The chain combines TRBV5-8 with TRBJ1-4; D is unresolved. Trimming cost V 3 bases and J 7 bases, with 16 bases left between them. Per the germline V gene, CDR1 is SGHTS and CDR2 is YDEGEE. This CDR3 region has 15 residues. The full variable domain, in which reference TRBV5-8 and TRBJ1-4 provide the parts outside the CDR3, is EAGVTQSPTHLIKTRGQQATLRCSPISGHTSVYWYQQALGLGLQFLLWYDEGEERNRGNFPPRFSGRQFPNYSSELNVNALELEDSALYLCASSWEGAAGEKLFFGSGTQLSVL.

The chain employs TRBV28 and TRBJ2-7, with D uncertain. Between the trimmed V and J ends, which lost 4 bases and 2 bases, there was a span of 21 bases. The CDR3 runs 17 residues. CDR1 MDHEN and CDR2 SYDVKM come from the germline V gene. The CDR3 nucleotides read TGTGCCAGCAGTTCCCACTCCGTGACTGAGAAAGCCTACGAGCAGTACTTC. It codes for CASSSHSVTEKAYEQYF.

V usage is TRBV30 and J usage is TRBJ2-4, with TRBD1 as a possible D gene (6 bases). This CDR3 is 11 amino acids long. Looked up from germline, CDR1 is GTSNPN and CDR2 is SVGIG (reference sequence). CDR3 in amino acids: CAYNRENIQYF. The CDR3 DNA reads TGTGCTTACAACAGGGAAAACATTCAGTACTTC.

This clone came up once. CDR3 residues: CASSKGQGTDTQYF. CDR3 DNA: TGCGCCAGCAGCAAGGGACAGGGGACAGATACGCAGTATTTT. The rearrangement links TRBV4-1 to TRBJ2-3; 10 nucleotides match TRBD1. The CDR3 consists of 14 residues. In germline, CDR1 is MGHRA, CDR2 YSYEKL. Unmatched junction bases numbered 2, after V lost 5 bases and J lost 3 bases.